The 29 T cell receptor beta chains below all came from one sample that was sequenced in a study of T cell responses to AZD1222 COVID-19 vaccine listed by TCRdb under 2021. The time point label corresponds to: baseline before first vaccination. The protocol used for the library was the immunoSEQ multiplex PCR assay. In its TCRdb copy, this immuneACCESS table keeps in-frame sequences only and misses some clones. Where compared with another copy, unresolved V genes explain less than half of these, and the others have no known cause. Across this sample there are 85,000 to 120,000 clones, with more than 70% seen only once. More than 15% of the sample is in the top ten clones. The source material was peripheral blood, sampled on day 0 of AZD1222 vaccination. Receptor source: an adult in good health.

V usage is TRBV28 and J usage is TRBJ2-7; weak D call: TRBD1 (7 bases). V dropped 5 bases and J dropped 4 bases, with 24 bases sitting between them. CDR1 and CDR2 from the germline V gene are MDHEN and SYDVKM. The CDR3 loop spans 17 amino acids. CDR3 sequence (DNA): TGTGCCAGCAGTCCGAGCCCGGGGGCAGGGGGTATGTACGAGCAGTACTTC. It translates to CASSPSPGAGGMYEQYF.

The chain carries TRBV19 and TRBJ1-3, with a possible D match to TRBD1 (6 bases). The CDR3 is 16 amino acids. Trimming took 3 bases from V and 2 from J, leaving 14 bases between them. Germline CDR1 LNHDA, CDR2 SQIVND (reference sequence). The CDR3 loop reads CASSILTGIPGNTIYF. CDR3 sequence (DNA): TGTGCCAGTAGTATCCTCACAGGGATCCCTGGAAACACCATATATTTT.

The genes are TRBV19 and TRBJ1-1; D remains unclear. The CDR3 has 12 amino acids. Germline V gene data show CDR1 as LNHDA and CDR2 as SQIVND (reference sequence). V shed 3 bases and J shed 1 base, with 3 bases lying between them. The CDR3 region is CASSMWNTEAFF. The CDR3 DNA reads TGTGCCAGTAGTATGTGGAACACTGAAGCTTTCTTT.

The chain recombines TRBV29-1 with TRBJ1-3; a weak D match, TRBD1 (6 bases). In germline, CDR1 is SQVTM, CDR2 ANQGSEA. The CDR3 consists of 12 residues. V shed 7 bases and J shed 4 bases, with 11 bases lying between them. The CDR3 bases are TGCAGCGCCAGGGGTCCCGGAAACACCATATATTTT. It encodes CSARGPGNTIYF. The variable domain in full, completed from reference TRBV29-1 and TRBJ1-3, reads SAVISQKPSRDICQRGTSLTIQCQVDSQVTMMFWYRQQPGQSLTLIATANQGSEATYESGFVIDKFPISRPNLTFSTLTVSNMSPEDSSIYLCSARGPGNTIYFGEGSWLTVV.

V usage is TRBV5-1 and J usage is TRBJ2-1; 10 bases fit TRBD2. Germline CDR1 SGHRS, CDR2 YFSETQ. The CDR3 is 15 amino acids. V trimming: 3 bases; J trimming: 2 bases; junction bases outside the gene matches: 2. Written as DNA, the CDR3 is TGCGCCAGCAGCTCGACTAGCGGGCCCTACAATGAGCAGTTCTTC. It encodes CASSSTSGPYNEQFF.

The chain uses TRBV19 and TRBJ1-2; D possibly corresponds to TRBD1 (5 bases). The ends were cut back, 4 bases at V and 8 bases at J, with 20 bases in the middle. The CDR3 covers 15 residues. Germline assignment: CDR1 LNHDA and CDR2 SQIVND (reference sequence). This CDR3 is CASSTTFQGGVGYTF. In nucleotides, the CDR3 is TGTGCCAGTAGTACTACCTTCCAGGGAGGGGTAGGCTACACCTTC.

V usage is TRBV10-1 and J usage is TRBJ2-3; 8 bases align to TRBD2. The CDR3 has 14 residues. Per germline, CDR1 WNHNN and CDR2 SYGVQD (reference sequence). The ends lost 2 bases at V and 9 bases at J; junction bases unmatched: 7. In DNA, the CDR3 is TGCGCCAGCAGTGAGGGGGGGCGGGGGGACACGCAGTATTTT. It encodes CASSEGGRGDTQYF.

This clone occurred once. The V call is TRBV29-1, the J call TRBJ1-6; tentative D call: TRBD1 (5 bases). The CDR3 runs 13 residues. The germline CDR1 and CDR2 sequences are SQVTM and ANQGSEA. Trimming removed 7 bases from V and 5 bases from J, with 12 bases in between. CDR3 coding DNA: TGCAGCGCTCGACAGTTTGATAATTCACCCCTCCACTTT. Amino acid sequence: CSARQFDNSPLHF.

The chain recombines TRBV24-1 with TRBJ1-2, with 7 bases aligning to TRBD1. The germline CDR1 and CDR2 sequences are KGHDR and SFDVKD. Unmatched junction bases numbered 2, after V lost 8 bases and J lost 3 bases. This CDR3 region has 12 residues. The CDR3 DNA reads TGTGCCACCAAAGACAGGGACTATGGCTACACCTTC. It specifies CATKDRDYGYTF.

This clone was found a few times. The V call is TRBV24-1, the J call TRBJ1-1; D gene uncertain. CDR3 length equals 12 residues. Per the germline V gene, CDR1 is KGHDR and CDR2 is SFDVKD. Trimming took 4 bases from V and 10 from J, leaving 12 bases between them. This CDR3 is CATSEGEGRAFF. In nucleotides, the CDR3 is TGTGCCACCAGTGAAGGAGAGGGCCGAGCTTTCTTT.

The V and J genes are TRBV19 and TRBJ1-2; no definite D call. V lost 9 bases and J 7 bases, leaving 15 bases between the germline ends. There are 12 residues in the CDR3. In germline, CDR1 is LNHDA, CDR2 SQIVND (reference sequence). The CDR3 here is CASHINSGGYTF. The CDR3 DNA reads TGTGCCAGCCATATAAATAGCGGTGGCTACACCTTC.

This chain joins TRBV6-5 and TRBJ2-1; unclear D gene. The CDR3 has 12 residues. V lost 2 bases to trimming and J lost 7 bases, with 6 bases between them. Per the germline V gene, CDR1 is MNHEY and CDR2 is SVGAGI. The CDR3 sequence: CASSYGFNEQFF. CDR3 DNA sequence: TGTGCCAGCAGTTACGGGTTTAATGAGCAGTTCTTC.

This sequence joins TRBV19 and TRBJ2-6, with D tentatively TRBD2 (5 bases). The CDR3 sequence is 14 residues long. Germline values: CDR1 LNHDA, CDR2 SQIVND (reference sequence). The germline V and J ends were trimmed by 5 bases and 0 bases, with 5 bases remaining between them. The CDR3 DNA sequence: TGTGCCAGTAGTCGGGACTCTGGGGCCAACGTCCTGACTTTC. Translated: CASSRDSGANVLTF. Full variable domain (outside the CDR3, taken from reference TRBV19 and TRBJ2-6): DGGITQSPKYLFRKEGQNVTLSCEQNLNHDAMYWYRQDPGQGLRLIYYSQIVNDFQKGDIAEGYSVSREKKESFPLTVTSAQKNPTAFYLCASSRDSGANVLTFGAGSRLTVL.

This chain uses TRBV18 with TRBJ2-1; 7 bases match TRBD1. V trimming: 4 bases; J trimming: 4 bases; junction bases outside the gene matches: 10. CDR1 and CDR2 from the germline V gene are KGHSH and LQKENI. This CDR3 is 16 amino acids long. CDR3 in amino acids: CASSLITGTDYNEQFF. In DNA, the CDR3 is TGTGCCAGCTCACTTATAACCGGGACAGATTACAATGAGCAGTTCTTC.

The chain couples TRBV27 to TRBJ1-2, with a tentative D call TRBD1 (6 bases). CDR3 length equals 15 residues. The ends were cut back, 2 bases at V and 3 bases at J, with 13 bases in the middle. The germline CDR1 and CDR2 sequences are MNHEY and SMNVEV (reference sequence). CDR3 sequence: CASSLIPDSYYGYTF. Written as DNA, the CDR3 is TGTGCCAGCAGTTTAATCCCGGACAGCTACTATGGCTACACCTTC.

This sequence joins TRBV19 and TRBJ1-2, with a tentative D call TRBD1 (5 bases). Trimming took off 4 bases at V and 7 bases at J, with 16 bases between the two ends. The CDR3 is 14 amino acids. The germline gives CDR1 LNHDA, CDR2 SQIVND (reference sequence). CDR3 sequence: CASSNSDRGFGYTF. As DNA, the CDR3 is TGTGCCAGTAGTAATTCCGACAGAGGTTTTGGCTACACCTTC.

The chain joins TRBV28 to TRBJ2-1; tentative D call: TRBD1 (6 bases). Trimming removed 6 bases from V and 13 bases from J, with 22 bases in between. The CDR3 extends over 14 amino acids. The germline V gene encodes CDR1 MDHEN and CDR2 SYDVKM. The CDR3 loop is CASSLVKGVAGQFF. The CDR3 DNA is TGTGCCAGCAGCCTAGTGAAGGGGGTTGCTGGACAGTTCTTC.

The chain employs TRBV7-6 and TRBJ1-1; the D gene is possibly TRBD1 (5 bases). The CDR3 sequence is 15 residues long. CDR1 is SGHVS and CDR2 is FNYEAQ in the germline V gene. Trimming stripped 2 bases from V and 1 base from J, with 11 bases between. This chain's CDR3 is CASSLTTGTNTEAFF. The CDR3 nucleotides are TGTGCCAGCAGCTTAACTACAGGAACGAACACTGAAGCTTTCTTT. Supplemented by reference TRBV7-6 and TRBJ1-1, the full variable domain reads GAGVSQSPRYKVTKRGQDVALRCDPISGHVSLYWYRQALGQGPEFLTYFNYEAQQDKSGLPNDRFSAERPEGSISTLTIQRTEQRDSAMYRCASSLTTGTNTEAFFGQGTRLTVV.

This chain joins TRBV9 and TRBJ1-4; no clear D gene. V gave up 0 bases and J gave up 4 bases, with 7 bases separating them. Per the germline V gene, CDR1 is SGDLS and CDR2 is YYNGEE. The CDR3 is made up of 14 amino acids. CDR3 residues: CASSVGQNNEKLFF. DNA for the CDR3: TGTGCCAGCAGCGTAGGCCAGAATAATGAAAAACTGTTTTTT.

Notes on this clone: This specimen includes other DNA sequences encoding the same CDR3. This rearrangement joins TRBV19 to TRBJ2-3; no definite D call. The CDR3 runs 12 residues. Germline V gene data show CDR1 as LNHDA and CDR2 as SQIVND (reference sequence). The ends were cut back, 5 bases at V and 6 bases at J, with 9 bases in the middle. The CDR3 sequence: CASSGSLDTQYF. CDR3 coding DNA: TGTGCCAGTAGTGGATCTCTGGATACGCAGTATTTT.

The V call is TRBV4-1, the J call TRBJ1-4, with D unresolved. The CDR3 covers 15 residues. Trimming stripped 6 bases from V and 4 bases from J, with 15 bases between. CDR1 and CDR2 (germline): MGHRA, YSYEKL. The chain's CDR3 is CASSLVVVLNEKLFF. The CDR3 DNA is TGCGCCAGCAGTTTAGTGGTGGTCCTTAATGAAAAACTGTTTTTT.

V and J are TRBV5-1 and TRBJ1-6; no definite D call. This CDR3 spans 16 amino acids. Germline assignment: CDR1 SGHRS and CDR2 YFSETQ. Trimming removed 4 bases at V and 0 bases at J, with 11 bases between. The CDR3 DNA sequence: TGCGCCAGCAGCATGGACGGAAGCTCCTATAATTCACCCCTCCACTTT. The encoded protein is CASSMDGSSYNSPLHF.

The chain is built from TRBV11-2 and TRBJ1-1, with 7 bases lining up with TRBD1. CDR1 and CDR2 (germline): SGHAT, FQNNGV. The CDR3 is made up of 16 amino acids. Germline trimming cut 1 base from V and 1 base from J; bases unmatched to any gene: 6. This CDR3 is CASSLAPRQGNTEAFF. The CDR3 bases are TGTGCCAGCAGCTTAGCCCCCCGACAGGGGAACACTGAAGCTTTCTTT.

This chain connects TRBV7-8 to TRBJ1-3; 7 nucleotides match TRBD1. V gave up 6 bases and J gave up 1 base; unmatched junction bases: 3. This CDR3 contains 14 residues. Germline V lookup: CDR1 SGHVS, CDR2 FQNEAQ. CDR3 region: CASRETGSGNTIYF. DNA of the CDR3: TGTGCCAGCAGAGAGACAGGGTCTGGAAACACCATATATTTT.

This chain links TRBV11-3 with TRBJ1-1; TRBD1 matches at 10 bases. V trimming: 1 base; J trimming: 5 bases; junction bases outside the gene matches: 4. The CDR3 extends over 15 amino acids. Germline V gives CDR1 SGHNT, CDR2 YENEEA. The DNA of the CDR3 is TGTGCCAGCAGCTTAGTGGACAGGGGGAAGACTGAAGCTTTCTTT. Encoded protein: CASSLVDRGKTEAFF.

This clone has ten or more counts. The chain links TRBV29-1 to TRBJ1-2; D is possibly TRBD1 (5 bases). V was clipped by 6 bases and J by 6 bases, with 8 bases between them. This CDR3 has 10 residues. Germline V gene sequence: CDR1 SQVTM, CDR2 ANQGSEA. The CDR3 sequence: CSVEDNGYTF. The CDR3 bases are TGCAGCGTCGAGGACAATGGCTACACCTTC.

CDR3 in amino acids: CASSTGQSYGYTF. The CDR3 nucleotides are TGTGCCAGCAGTACCGGACAAAGCTATGGCTACACCTTC. The V call is TRBV6-5, the J call TRBJ1-2; D is perhaps TRBD1 (5 bases). Germline-derived CDR1 and CDR2 are MNHEY and SVGAGI. With 5 bases removed from V and 4 bases from J, the gap between germline ends came to 11 bases. CDR3 size: 13 residues.

In nucleotides, the CDR3 is TGTGCCAGCAGCTCGAGGACAGGGATGAACACTGAAGCTTTCTTT. This translates into CASSSRTGMNTEAFF. The chain has TRBV7-3 and TRBJ1-1, with 8 bases lining up with TRBD1. This CDR3 has 15 residues. CDR1 and CDR2 (germline): SGHTA, FQGTGA. J lost 0 bases, V lost 4 bases, and 4 bases had no gene match.

The V gene is TRBV19, the J gene TRBJ1-2; TRBD1 aligns across 7 bases. The CDR3 loop spans 17 amino acids. Per the germline V gene, CDR1 is LNHDA and CDR2 is SQIVND (reference sequence). The V gene end was trimmed by 4 bases and the J gene end by 0 bases; junction bases not matched to a gene: 11. The CDR3 sequence is CASSTPEGAESNYGYTF. CDR3 sequence (DNA): TGTGCCAGTAGTACACCGGAGGGGGCAGAATCTAACTATGGCTACACCTTC.